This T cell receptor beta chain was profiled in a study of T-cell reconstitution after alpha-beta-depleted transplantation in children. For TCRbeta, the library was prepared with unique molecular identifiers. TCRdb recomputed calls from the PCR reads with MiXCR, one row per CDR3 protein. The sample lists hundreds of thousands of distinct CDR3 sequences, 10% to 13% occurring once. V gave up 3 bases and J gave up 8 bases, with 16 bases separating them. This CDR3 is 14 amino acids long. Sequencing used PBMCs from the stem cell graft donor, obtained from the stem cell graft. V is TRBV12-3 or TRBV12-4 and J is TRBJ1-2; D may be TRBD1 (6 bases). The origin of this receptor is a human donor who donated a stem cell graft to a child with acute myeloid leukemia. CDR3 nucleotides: TGTGCCAGCAGTTTCCGGGAAGGGGGATACGGCTACACCTTC. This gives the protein CASSFREGGYGYTF.